The 29 T cell receptor beta chains in this list originate from one sample, sequenced in a study of CD8 T cells in Susac syndrome. Reverse transcription of about 0.45 to 1 ug RNA was carried out with random hexamers. TCRdb re-analysed the immunoSEQ multiplex PCR reads in MiXCR, keeping a single row per CDR3 protein. The sample records approximately 190,000 distinct CDR3 sequences, over 85% being singletons. The specimen sequenced was CD4+ T cells from PBMCs. These receptors were obtained from a human donor in good health.

The gene calls are TRBV5-1 and TRBJ2-5; 8 nucleotides line up with TRBD1. Looked up from germline, CDR1 is SGHRS and CDR2 is YFSETQ. The CDR3 has 17 residues. V lost 5 bases to trimming and J lost 5 bases; unmatched junction nucleotides: 17. The CDR3 spells CASRTLLGQGGGETQYF. Here the CDR3 DNA reads TGCGCCAGCAGAACCCTATTAGGACAGGGCGGTGGGGAGACCCAGTACTTC.

V gene TRBV7-9 combines with J gene TRBJ2-5; the D gene could be TRBD1 or TRBD2 (5 bases each). CDR3 length: 14 residues. Germline V gives CDR1 SEHNR, CDR2 FQNEAQ (reference sequence). Between the trimmed V and J ends, which lost 3 bases and 5 bases, there was a span of 13 bases. CDR3 sequence reads: CASSFYSEGETQYF. CDR3 in DNA: TGTGCCAGCAGCTTTTACTCCGAGGGGGAGACCCAGTACTTC.

This clonotype turned up a few times. The chain uses TRBV3-1 and TRBJ2-5; 8 nucleotides align to TRBD2. Germline-derived CDR1 and CDR2 are LGHDT and YNNKEL (reference sequence). The trim removed 7 bases at V and 4 bases at J, leaving 11 bases unmatched. The CDR3 spans 15 residues. CDR3 nucleotide sequence: TGTGCCAGCACCAATTCCGGGGGGGCAGGAGAGACCCAGTACTTC. Its translation is CASTNSGGAGETQYF.

The chain employs TRBV27 and TRBJ2-7; 9 nucleotides line up with TRBD1. This CDR3 spans 15 amino acids. V lost 4 bases and J lost 7; bases outside the gene matches: 11. Germline V gene lookup returns CDR1 MNHEY and CDR2 SMNVEV (reference sequence). The CDR3 is CASSSPGTGRLEQYF. The CDR3 nucleotides are TGTGCCAGCAGTTCTCCCGGGACAGGGAGACTGGAGCAGTACTTC.

V gene TRBV28 combines with J gene TRBJ1-4; 7 bases align to TRBD1. The trim removed 7 bases at V and 1 base at J, leaving 3 bases unmatched. Germline assignment: CDR1 MDHEN and CDR2 SYDVKM. The CDR3 sequence is 14 residues long. The CDR3 sequence: CASKRGRTNEKLFF. The CDR3 nucleotides read TGTGCCAGCAAAAGGGGGCGAACTAATGAAAAACTGTTTTTT.

The chain joins TRBV12-3 or TRBV12-4 to TRBJ2-2; 8 bases match TRBD1. This CDR3 comprises 16 residues. The ends lost 3 bases at V and 3 bases at J; junction bases unmatched: 6. CDR3 loop: CASSLDRAMYTGELFF. Here the CDR3 DNA reads TGTGCCAGCAGTTTGGACAGGGCAATGTACACCGGGGAGCTGTTTTTT.

The rearrangement joins TRBV2 to TRBJ2-2; D uncertain. Trimming took off 8 bases at V and 0 bases at J, with 10 bases between the two ends. The CDR3 runs 14 residues. Germline CDR1 and CDR2: SNHLY and FYNNEI. CDR3 coding DNA: TGTGCCAGCGGCACGTCCTCGAACACCGGGGAGCTGTTTTTT. This gives the protein CASGTSSNTGELFF.

The chain combines TRBV9 with TRBJ2-7; D is ambiguous. This CDR3 is 14 amino acids long. Trimming left V 0 bases short and J 2 bases short, with 9 bases between. The germline V gene encodes CDR1 SGDLS and CDR2 YYNGEE. The CDR3 loop reads CASSVAGVTYEQYF. The DNA of the CDR3 is TGTGCCAGCAGCGTAGCCGGTGTGACCTACGAGCAGTACTTC.

For the CDR3, the DNA is TGTGCCAGCAGCTTAGAAGAGACTTTTGACAGGGCGGAGGGGACCCAGTACTTC. It yields the protein CASSLEETFDRAEGTQYF. The rearrangement joins TRBV7-6 to TRBJ2-5; D is possibly TRBD1 (7 bases). The CDR3 spans 18 residues. The germline CDR1 and CDR2 sequences are SGHVS and FNYEAQ. The V and J ends lost 1 base and 7 bases respectively, with 25 bases between them.

This clonotype was observed a single time. This chain links TRBV28 with TRBJ1-1; no definite D call. CDR1 is MDHEN and CDR2 is SYDVKM in the germline V gene. Trimming pared 1 base from V and 6 bases from J, leaving 12 bases between. The CDR3 is 14 residues long. The CDR3 bases are TGTGCCAGCAGTTTATCCGTTCCTGGGGCTGAAGCTTTCTTT. Translating it yields CASSLSVPGAEAFF.

The V gene is TRBV3-1, the J gene TRBJ2-1; 8 nucleotides line up with TRBD1. Germline V gene data show CDR1 as LGHDT and CDR2 as YNNKEL (reference sequence). Germline trimming cut 3 bases from V and 4 bases from J; bases unmatched to any gene: 11. The CDR3 runs 17 residues. The CDR3 nucleotides are TGTGCCAGCAGCCAGTCGTTGGACAGGGTAATATACAATGAGCAGTTCTTC. It yields the protein CASSQSLDRVIYNEQFF.

The genes are TRBV20-1 and TRBJ1-6; TRBD1 agrees at 8 bases. CDR1 is DFQATT, CDR2 SNEGSKA, per germline (reference sequence). The CDR3 is 15 amino acids. V was pared by 6 bases and J by 7 bases, with 11 bases of the junction left unmatched. For the CDR3, the DNA is TGCAGTGCCGCAAAAACCGGGACAGGCAATTCACCCCTCCACTTT. Its protein product is CSAAKTGTGNSPLHF.

J is TRBJ1-2 and V is TRBV7-2; possible D gene TRBD1, 6 bases. The germline gives CDR1 SGHTA, CDR2 FQGNSA. CDR3 length equals 18 residues. V shed 4 bases and J shed 6 bases, with 27 bases lying between them. The CDR3 is CASSSRPGTYLSVHGYTF. The CDR3, as DNA: TGTGCCAGCAGCTCACGGCCCGGGACATACCTGTCCGTGCATGGCTACACCTTC.

The J gene is TRBJ2-7, the V gene TRBV6-2 or TRBV6-3; possible D gene TRBD2, 5 bases. The germline V and J ends were trimmed by 3 bases and 9 bases, with 24 bases remaining between them. Germline CDR1 MNHEY, CDR2 SVGEGT. CDR3 length equals 16 residues. This CDR3 reads CASSYGGAEQFLGQYV. CDR3 DNA: TGTGCCAGCAGTTATGGCGGAGCGGAGCAATTTCTGGGGCAGTACGTC.

This sequence joins TRBV6-1 and TRBJ1-2; D unclear. Germline-derived CDR1 and CDR2 are MNHNS and SASEGT. CDR3 length: 17 amino acids. V lost 8 bases to trimming and J lost 8 bases, with 30 bases between them. CDR3 DNA sequence: TGTGCCAGCTCCCTCAGCCCAAAGCAAACCCGTCTCGCAGGCTACACCTTC. This encodes CASSLSPKQTRLAGYTF.

The V call is TRBV2, the J call TRBJ2-7; no clear D. Trimming removed 1 base from V and 4 bases from J, with 2 bases in between. The V gene's germline CDR1 is SNHLY and CDR2 FYNNEI. The CDR3 is 11 amino acids. CDR3 nucleotide sequence: TGTGCCAGCAGTGAAGTATACGAGCAGTACTTC. Translating it yields CASSEVYEQYF.

V is TRBV18 and J is TRBJ1-1; the match to TRBD1 covers 7 bases. There are 15 residues in the CDR3. V was pared by 4 bases and J by 1 base, with 6 bases of the junction left unmatched. CDR1 and CDR2 (germline): KGHSH, LQKENI. CDR3 sequence reads: CASSLATGSNTEAFF. CDR3 DNA sequence: TGTGCCAGCTCACTAGCGACAGGGTCGAACACTGAAGCTTTCTTT.

The chain combines TRBV12-3 or TRBV12-4 with TRBJ2-2; TRBD1 matches at 7 bases. The CDR3 is made up of 14 amino acids. V was clipped by 5 bases and J by 5 bases; unmatched bases: 5. The CDR3 loop is CASSTGTATGELFF. In nucleotides, the CDR3 is TGTGCCAGCAGTACCGGGACAGCTACCGGGGAGCTGTTTTTT.

The chain is built from TRBV6-5 and TRBJ2-6; no clear D gene. The CDR3 length is 14 residues. Germline CDR1 and CDR2: MNHEY and SVGAGI. Trimming shortened V by 7 bases and J by 0 bases, and 7 bases separated the two germline ends. The CDR3 coding sequence is TGTGCCAGCACACAACGCTCTGGGGCCAACGTCCTGACTTTC. Translating gives CASTQRSGANVLTF.

The rearrangement links TRBV29-1 to TRBJ1-1; a possible D gene is TRBD1 (5 bases). Trimming removed 3 bases at V and 1 base at J, with 9 bases between. Germline CDR1 SQVTM, CDR2 ANQGSEA. The CDR3 is made up of 13 amino acids. CDR3 sequence reads: CSVDRAGNTEAFF. In nucleotides, the CDR3 is TGCAGCGTTGACAGGGCGGGGAACACTGAAGCTTTCTTT.

Remarks on this clonotype: The junction differs from germline at one of its ends, possibly a read error. The genes are TRBV20-1 and TRBJ1-2, with D unclear. The CDR3 is 12 amino acids. CDR1 is DFQATT, CDR2 SNEGSKA, per germline (reference sequence). CDR3 sequence (DNA): TGCAGTGCGATGCCACCTGGAGGGTTGATCGAGTTC. This sequence encodes CSAMPPGGLIEF.

V gene TRBV7-8 combines with J gene TRBJ1-3; no clear D. The CDR3 contains 14 residues. Germline values: CDR1 SGHVS, CDR2 FQNEAQ. V was clipped by 1 base and J by 2 bases, with 6 bases between them. CDR3: CASSLVGTGNTIYF. The CDR3 DNA sequence: TGTGCCAGCAGCTTAGTGGGGACTGGAAACACCATATATTTT. The full variable domain, completed using reference TRBV7-8 and TRBJ1-3, is GAGVSQSPRYKVAKRGQDVALRCDPISGHVSLFWYQQALGQGPEFLTYFQNEAQLDKSGLPSDRFFAERPEGSVSTLKIQRTQQEDSAVYLCASSLVGTGNTIYFGEGSWLTVV.

The V call is TRBV28, the J call TRBJ1-2, with 9 bases aligning to TRBD1. The CDR3 runs 15 residues. V trimming: 3 bases; J trimming: 4 bases; junction bases outside the gene matches: 6. Germline CDR1 and CDR2: MDHEN and SYDVKM. The CDR3 sequence is CASSLTDRGFYGYTF. The DNA for the CDR3 is TGTGCCAGCAGTTTGACAGACAGGGGGTTCTATGGCTACACCTTC.

This chain uses TRBV4-3 with TRBJ2-7; D not certain. Trimming took off 0 bases at V and 3 bases at J, with 6 bases between the two ends. Germline CDR1 and CDR2: LGHNA and YSLEER. CDR3 size: 13 residues. The CDR3 bases are TGCGCCAGCAGCCAAGAACTGGTCTACGAGCAGTACGTC. Amino acids: CASSQELVYEQYV.

This clonotype occurred once. Written as DNA, the CDR3 is TGTGCCAGCACCCGCTCTGGGGGGGGCTATCAGCCCCAGCATTTT. This encodes CASTRSGGGYQPQHF. This sequence joins TRBV5-6 and TRBJ1-5, with D perhaps TRBD1 (6 bases). V gave up 6 bases and J gave up 5 bases, with 18 bases separating them. CDR1 and CDR2 from the germline V gene are SGHDT and YYEEEE. The CDR3 is 15 residues long. Supplemented by reference TRBV5-6 and TRBJ1-5, the full variable domain reads DAGVTQSPTHLIKTRGQQVTLRCSPKSGHDTVSWYQQALGQGPQFIFQYYEEEERQRGNFPDRFSGHQFPNYSSELNVNALLLGDSALYLCASTRSGGGYQPQHFGDGTRLSIL.

The chain combines TRBV29-1 with TRBJ2-1; TRBD2 matches at 15 bases. With V trimmed by 4 bases and J by 10 bases, 17 bases remained unmatched. Germline loops: CDR1 SQVTM, CDR2 ANQGSEA. This CDR3 is 18 amino acids long. The CDR3 region is CSVALLTGLAGGLREQFF. The CDR3 bases are TGCAGCGTTGCACTTTTAACGGGACTAGCGGGGGGTCTAAGGGAGCAGTTCTTC.

The CDR3 sequence is CASRGGQFSNQPQHF. CDR3 nucleotide sequence: TGTGCCAGCAGGGGGGGACAATTTAGCAATCAGCCCCAGCATTTT. This chain connects TRBV2 to TRBJ1-5; D is possibly TRBD1 (6 bases). CDR3 size: 15 residues. Trimming took off 6 bases at V and 0 bases at J, with 12 bases between the two ends. The germline CDR1 and CDR2 sequences are SNHLY and FYNNEI.

The chain employs TRBV4-3 and TRBJ2-1, with 8 bases lining up with TRBD1. CDR1 LGHNA and CDR2 YSLEER come from the germline V gene. The J segment lost 5 bases and the V segment lost 0 bases, leaving 3 bases of the junction unmatched. CDR3 length: 15 residues. CDR3 coding DNA: TGCGCCAGCAGCCAAGAGGGACAGGTCCACAATGAGCAGTTCTTC. This encodes CASSQEGQVHNEQFF.

The chain links TRBV29-1 to TRBJ2-4; the D gene is possibly TRBD2 (5 bases). The CDR3 consists of 13 residues. Germline V gene data show CDR1 as SQVTM and CDR2 as ANQGSEA. V gave up 7 bases and J gave up 0 bases, with 10 bases separating them. CDR3 sequence reads: CSGRTLAKNIQYF. DNA for the CDR3: TGCAGCGGTAGGACTCTAGCCAAAAACATTCAGTACTTC.